A selection of T cell receptor beta chains follows, all from one sample in a study of shared clonotypes between healthy human individuals. The method was immunoSEQ multiplex PCR; TCRdb's version includes in-frame clones alone and lacks a portion of them. The sample carries some 300,000 clones, more than 60% recorded once. The sample consisted of memory CD4+ T cells sorted from blood. These receptors originate from a man under 40 in good health. CDR3s include the opening cysteine and the closing phenylalanine or tryptophan. D genes are given only for firm matches. A clone size is listed for some rows: how often the clone was seen (once, few, many), or a class if it is expanded.

>TRBJ1-4|TRBD1|-|TRBV5-1
CASSLVPAGGGEKLFF
TGCGCCAGCAGCTTGGTTCCGGCAGGGGGAGGTGAAAAACTGTTTTTT
>TRBJ2-7|-|-|TRBV11-2
CASSLVRGRSYEQYF
TGTGCCAGCAGCTTAGTCCGGGGCCGCTCCTACGAGCAGTACTTC
>TRBJ2-7|TRBD2|-|TRBV14
CASSQAQTSGTEQYF
TGTGCCAGCAGCCAAGCCCAGACTAGCGGGACCGAGCAGTACTTC
>TRBJ2-3|TRBD2|few|TRBV5-4
CASSGRSGGGDTQYF
TGTGCCAGCAGCGGGAGGAGCGGGGGTGGGGATACGCAGTATTTT
>TRBJ1-4|TRBD1|-|TRBV15
CATSKGQEKSEKLFF
TGTGCCACCAGCAAAGGACAGGAGAAGTCTGAAAAACTGTTTTTT
>TRBJ2-3|TRBD2|few|TRBV7-9
CASSPGTSGNTQYF
TGTGCCAGCAGTCCCGGGACTAGCGGGAATACGCAGTATTTT
>TRBJ2-2|-|-|TRBV7-2
CASSPARQGELFF
TGTGCCAGCAGCCCCGCACGACAAGGGGAGCTGTTTTTT
>TRBJ2-1|-|-|TRBV7-2
CASSVSPRDLGDEQFF
TGTGCCAGCAGCGTTAGCCCCCGGGACTTAGGTGATGAGCAGTTCTTC
>TRBJ2-2|-|-|TRBV28
CASSLRQWGTGELFF
TGTGCCAGCAGTTTACGACAGTGGGGCACCGGGGAGCTGTTTTTT
>TRBJ1-2|-|-|TRBV7-9
CASSRPGVLGYTF
TGTGCCAGCAGCCGGCCAGGGGTTTTGGGCTACACCTTC
>TRBJ1-2|-|many|TRBV14
CASSRDTTNYGYTF
TGTGCCAGCAGCCGGGACACCACTAACTATGGCTACACCTTC
>TRBJ1-1|TRBD1|-|TRBV19
CASSPGGMGEAFF
TGTGCCAGTAGTCCAGGGGGCATGGGTGAAGCTTTCTTT
>TRBJ2-1|-|-|TRBV18
CASSPLPGSYNEQFF
TGTGCCAGCTCACCACTTCCAGGGTCCTACAATGAGCAGTTCTTC
>TRBJ2-1|TRBD1|many|TRBV5-4
CASSLERQGSEQFF
TGTGCCAGCAGCTTAGAGAGACAGGGAAGCGAGCAGTTCTTC
>TRBJ2-5|-|once|TRBV2
CASSPQGGETQYF
TGTGCCAGCAGTCCACAGGGCGGGGAGACCCAGTACTTC
>TRBJ2-4|-|-|TRBV20-1
CSAETSRIQYF
TGCAGTGCGGAGACTAGTCGGATTCAGTACTTC
>TRBJ1-1|-|many|TRBV7-8
CASSLEAVGGAFF
TGTGCCAGCAGCTTAGAGGCCGTGGGGGGCGCTTTCTTT
>TRBJ2-3|-|-|TRBV5-4
CASSSRAEGDTQYF
TGTGCCAGCAGCTCCCGCGCCGAAGGAGATACGCAGTATTTT
>TRBJ2-5|-|-|TRBV7-9
CASSFPPGQGETQYF
TGTGCCAGCAGCTTCCCCCCTGGGCAGGGAGAGACCCAGTACTTC
>TRBJ2-4|-|once|TRBV2
CASSRQQVKNIQYF
TGTGCCAGCTCTAGACAGCAAGTAAAAAACATTCAGTACTTC
>TRBJ2-7|-|-|TRBV7-9
CASSFLSYEQYF
TGTGCCAGCAGCTTCCTCTCCTACGAGCAGTACTTC
>TRBJ2-1|-|-|TRBV28
CASSTSARREFF
TGTGCCAGCAGCACATCGGCAAGGCGTGAGTTCTTC
>TRBJ2-7|TRBD2|-|TRBV5-1
CASSSSGKNSFEYF
TGCGCCAGCAGCTCTAGCGGGAAAAACTCTTTCGAGTACTTC